The clone carrying this T cell receptor (beta chain) appeared once. This entry comes from a study of beta chain features in type 1 diabetes. Germline-derived CDR1 and CDR2 are MNHNS and SASEGT. Trimming stripped 7 bases from V and 8 bases from J, with 20 bases between. The CDR3 has 14 residues. The entirety of the isolated RNA underwent reverse transcription, so expressed TCRB transcripts were sequenced. Profiling relied on immunoSEQ multiplex PCR, and the TCRdb table lists in-frame clones only, not all of them. The sample has fewer than 200,000 clones; 10% to 15% are singletons. The receptor comes from a woman aged 18-30 years in good health. Sequenced: central memory CD4+ T cells from blood. The rearrangement uses TRBV6-1 and TRBJ1-1; perhaps TRBD1 as D (5 bases). CDR3 region: CASNPSGGRAEAFF. The CDR3 DNA follows: TGTGCCAGCAATCCTAGTGGTGGCAGGGCAGAAGCTTTCTTT.